This T cell receptor (beta chain) was recovered during a study of T cell responses to AZD1222 COVID-19 vaccine. Whole-study findings and limits: Clonal diversity was possibly underestimated, and white British individuals and females predominated among donors.

Sequencing was performed with immunoSEQ multiplex PCR; in TCRdb, only in-frame clones are kept and a portion is missing. This sample carries some 110,000 clones, about 86% of them seen once, and the ten largest clones take roughly 18%. Note on this clone: Its antigen is unknown.

CDR1 is LNHDA and CDR2 is SQIVND in the germline V gene (reference sequence). With 7 bases removed from V and 7 bases from J, the gap between germline ends came to 10 bases. CDR3 size: 12 residues. This sample comprised peripheral blood, obtained 28 days after the second AZD1222 dose. The sequence was collected from an adult who received the AZD1222 COVID-19 vaccine. V gene TRBV19 combines with J gene TRBJ2-2; D gene ambiguous. CDR3 sequence: CASTAGGGELFF. The CDR3 DNA sequence: TGTGCCAGTACCGCCGGTGGCGGGGAGCTGTTTTTT.